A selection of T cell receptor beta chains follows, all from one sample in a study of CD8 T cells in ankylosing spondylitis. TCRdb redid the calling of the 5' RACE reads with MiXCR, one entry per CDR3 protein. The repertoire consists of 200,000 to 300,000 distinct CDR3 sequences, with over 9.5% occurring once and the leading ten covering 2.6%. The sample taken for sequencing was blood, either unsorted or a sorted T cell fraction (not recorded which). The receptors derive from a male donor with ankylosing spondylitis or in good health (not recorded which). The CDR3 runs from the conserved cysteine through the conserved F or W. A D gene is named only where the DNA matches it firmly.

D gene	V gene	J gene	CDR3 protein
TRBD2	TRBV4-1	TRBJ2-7	CASSLPGASGERNPYEQYF
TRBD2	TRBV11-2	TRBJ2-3	CASSAETSGGVSTDTQYF
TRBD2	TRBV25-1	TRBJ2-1	CASSDAGGMDNEQFF
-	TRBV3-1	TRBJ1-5	CASSQDGAGNQPQHF
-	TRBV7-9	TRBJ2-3	CASSSPGLGNFNTQYF
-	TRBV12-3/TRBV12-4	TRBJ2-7	CVSSRGGGNYEQYF
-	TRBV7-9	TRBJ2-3	CASSLPENADTQYF
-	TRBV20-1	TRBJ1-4	CSARTAFTTNEKLFF
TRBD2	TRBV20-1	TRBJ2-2	CSASSGLAGIGELFF
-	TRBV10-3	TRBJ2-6	CAITRQGGNSGANVLTF
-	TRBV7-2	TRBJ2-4	CASSLGAGVKNIQYF
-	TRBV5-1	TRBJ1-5	CASSLAGVTGQPQHF
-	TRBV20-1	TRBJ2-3	CSAAGTPGSDTQYF
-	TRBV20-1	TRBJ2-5	CSASQLEQETQYF
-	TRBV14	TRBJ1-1	CASSQDLVSEAFF
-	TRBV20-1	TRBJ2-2	CSAGDLANTGELFF
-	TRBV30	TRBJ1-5	CAWSGRNQPQHF
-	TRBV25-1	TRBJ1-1	CASSESYGNTEAFF
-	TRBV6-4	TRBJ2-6	CAGSDSSGANVLTF
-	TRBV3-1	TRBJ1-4	CASSPRGEKLFF
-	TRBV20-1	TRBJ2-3	CSARVGESTDTQYF
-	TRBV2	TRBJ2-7	CASSDLKGVYEQYF
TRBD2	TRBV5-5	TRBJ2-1	CASSLSGSWINEQFF
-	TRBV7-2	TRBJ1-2	CASSLQGSNYGYTF
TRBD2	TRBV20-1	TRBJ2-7	CSASTSGSYEQYF